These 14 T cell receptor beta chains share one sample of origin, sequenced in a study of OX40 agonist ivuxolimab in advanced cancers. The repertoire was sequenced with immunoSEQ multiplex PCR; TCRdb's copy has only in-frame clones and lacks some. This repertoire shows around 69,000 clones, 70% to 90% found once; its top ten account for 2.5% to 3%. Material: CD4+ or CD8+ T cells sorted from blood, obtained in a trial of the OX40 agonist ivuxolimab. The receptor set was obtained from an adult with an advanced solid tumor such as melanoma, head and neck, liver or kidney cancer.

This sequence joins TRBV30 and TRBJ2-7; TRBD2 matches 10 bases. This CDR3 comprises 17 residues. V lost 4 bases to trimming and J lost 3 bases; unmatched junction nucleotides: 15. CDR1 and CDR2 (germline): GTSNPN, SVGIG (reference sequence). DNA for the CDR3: TGTGCCTGGATGGGACTAGCGAGATCCGCCCGGGGCTACGAGCAGTACTTC. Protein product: CAWMGLARSARGYEQYF.

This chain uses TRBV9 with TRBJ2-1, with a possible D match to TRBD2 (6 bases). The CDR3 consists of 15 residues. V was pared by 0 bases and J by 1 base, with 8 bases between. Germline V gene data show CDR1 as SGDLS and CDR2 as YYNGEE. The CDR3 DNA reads TGTGCCAGCAGCGTAGTGGAGGGTTCCTACAATGAGCAGTTCTTC. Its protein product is CASSVVEGSYNEQFF.

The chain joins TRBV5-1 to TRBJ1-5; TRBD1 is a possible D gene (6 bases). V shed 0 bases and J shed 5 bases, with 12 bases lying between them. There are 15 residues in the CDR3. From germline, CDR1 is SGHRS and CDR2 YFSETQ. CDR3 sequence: CASSLAGDMYQPQHF. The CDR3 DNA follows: TGCGCCAGCAGCTTGGCAGGGGATATGTATCAGCCCCAGCATTTT.

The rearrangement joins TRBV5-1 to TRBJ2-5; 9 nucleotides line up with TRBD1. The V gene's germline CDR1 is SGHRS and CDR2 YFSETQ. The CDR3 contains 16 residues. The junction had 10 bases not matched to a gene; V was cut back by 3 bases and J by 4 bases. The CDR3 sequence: CASSYPNLTGGETQYF. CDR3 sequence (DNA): TGCGCCAGCAGCTACCCTAACCTGACAGGGGGAGAGACCCAGTACTTC.

CDR3 nucleotides: TGTGCCAGCAGCGAGACAGGGGATGTAAAGACCCAGTACTTC. Translation: CASSETGDVKTQYF. The J gene is TRBJ2-5, the V gene TRBV9, with 8 bases that match TRBD1. CDR1 SGDLS and CDR2 YYNGEE come from the germline V gene. The CDR3 has 14 residues. Trimming removed 3 bases from V and 6 bases from J; junction bases left unmatched: 7.

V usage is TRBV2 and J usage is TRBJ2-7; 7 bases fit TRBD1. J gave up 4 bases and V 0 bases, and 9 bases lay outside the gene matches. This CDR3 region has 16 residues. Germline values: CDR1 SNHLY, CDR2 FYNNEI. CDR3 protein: CASSEALMTGRYEQYF. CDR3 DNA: TGTGCCAGCAGTGAAGCGCTAATGACAGGGCGGTACGAGCAGTACTTC.

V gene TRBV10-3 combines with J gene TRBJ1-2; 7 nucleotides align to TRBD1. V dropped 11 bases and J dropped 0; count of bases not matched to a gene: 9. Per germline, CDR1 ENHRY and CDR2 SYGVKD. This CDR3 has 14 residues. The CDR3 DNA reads TGTGCCGCCGGAGGGGGGACAGCTAACTATGGCTACACCTTC. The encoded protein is CAAGGGTANYGYTF.

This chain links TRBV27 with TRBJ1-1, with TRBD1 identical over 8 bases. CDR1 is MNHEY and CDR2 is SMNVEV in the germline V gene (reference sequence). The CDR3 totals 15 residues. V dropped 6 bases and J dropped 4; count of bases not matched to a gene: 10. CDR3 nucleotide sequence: TGTGCCAGCAGCTATAGACAGGGGTGGGCCACTGAAGCTTTCTTT. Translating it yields CASSYRQGWATEAFF.

This CDR3 is CASSVSSGHTIYF. CDR3 in DNA: TGTGCCAGCAGCGTCTCCTCGGGACACACCATATATTTT. The chain combines TRBV7-9 with TRBJ1-3; TRBD1 is a possible D gene (5 bases). CDR3 length: 13 residues. V lost 5 bases and J 8 bases, leaving 13 bases between the germline ends. Germline loops: CDR1 SEHNR, CDR2 FQNEAQ (reference sequence).

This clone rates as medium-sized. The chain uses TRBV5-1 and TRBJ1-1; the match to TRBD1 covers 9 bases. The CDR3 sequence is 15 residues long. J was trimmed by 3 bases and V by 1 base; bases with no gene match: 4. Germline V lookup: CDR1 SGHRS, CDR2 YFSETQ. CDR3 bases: TGCGCCAGCAGCTTGCAGGGACAGGGATACACTGAAGCTTTCTTT. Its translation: CASSLQGQGYTEAFF.

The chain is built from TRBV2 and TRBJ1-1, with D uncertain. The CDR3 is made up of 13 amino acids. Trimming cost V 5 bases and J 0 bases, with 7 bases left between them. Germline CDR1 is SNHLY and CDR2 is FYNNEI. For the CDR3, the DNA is TGTGCCAGCAGTTGGGGTGTGAACACTGAAGCTTTCTTT. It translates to CASSWGVNTEAFF.

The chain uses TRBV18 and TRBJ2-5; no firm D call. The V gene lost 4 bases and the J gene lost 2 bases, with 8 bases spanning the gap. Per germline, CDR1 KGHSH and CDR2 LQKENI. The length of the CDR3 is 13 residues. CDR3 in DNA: TGTGCCAGCTCACGCGCCAATCAAGAGACCCAGTACTTC. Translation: CASSRANQETQYF. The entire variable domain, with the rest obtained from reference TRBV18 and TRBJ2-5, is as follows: NAGVMQNPRHLVRRRGQEARLRCSPMKGHSHVYWYRQLPEEGLKFMVYLQKENIIDESGMPKERFSAEFPKEGPSILRIQQVVRGDSAAYFCASSRANQETQYFGPGTRLLVL.

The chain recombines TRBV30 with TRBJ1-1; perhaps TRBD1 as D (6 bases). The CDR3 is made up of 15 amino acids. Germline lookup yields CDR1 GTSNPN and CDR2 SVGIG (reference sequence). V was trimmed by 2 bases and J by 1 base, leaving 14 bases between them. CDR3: CAWSPLGGKNTEAFF. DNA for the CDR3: TGTGCCTGGAGTCCCCTGGGGGGCAAGAACACTGAAGCTTTCTTT.

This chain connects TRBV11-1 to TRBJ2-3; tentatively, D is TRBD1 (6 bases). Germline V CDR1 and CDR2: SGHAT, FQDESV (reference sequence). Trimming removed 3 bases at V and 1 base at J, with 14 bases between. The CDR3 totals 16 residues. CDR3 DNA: TGTGCCAGCAGCTTTGGCGTGGCAGGGGGCACAGATACGCAGTATTTT. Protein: CASSFGVAGGTDTQYF.